Detailed here is one TCR beta chain. Antigen unknown. PCR was performed using 60 Vbeta and 13 Jbeta primers. Libraries were prepared by immunoSEQ multiplex PCR; TCRdb keeps only in-frame clonotypes and omits some of them. The sample includes approximately 150,000 clones, 55% to 75% of them seen just once. The J segment lost 5 bases and the V segment lost 4 bases, leaving 1 base of the junction unmatched. The CDR3 contains 14 residues. The germline CDR1 and CDR2 sequences are LGHNA and YSLEER. The source of the sample is a study of cytomegalovirus exposure and HLA in healthy donors. Broader study findings: Rare sequences made up most TCRs, while some public TCRs were found in many donors. Altogether, some 170 TCR beta chains were recorded as cytomegalovirus-associated. CMV antigen specificity of a few CMV-associated chains was confirmed in vitro.

The TCR comes from a woman aged 55-69 years in good health and CMV-seropositive. This rearrangement joins TRBV4-3 to TRBJ2-3, with TRBD2 identical over 12 bases. The sequencing sample was made of PBMCs. The CDR3 sequence is CASSLGLAGDTQYF. The CDR3 coding sequence is TGCGCCAGCAGCCTGGGACTAGCGGGAGATACGCAGTATTTT.